The 25 T cell receptor beta chains below all came from one sample that was sequenced in a study of blood T cell repertoires in COVID-19. Sequencing was performed with immunoSEQ multiplex PCR; in TCRdb, only in-frame clones are kept and a portion is missing. The sample holds approximately 280,000 clones; over 75% are singletons and the top ten take roughly 5%. Source material: peripheral blood. The source of these receptors is a man aged 50 or older with active or convalescent COVID-19.

The rearrangement links TRBV20-1 to TRBJ2-7; the D gene is possibly TRBD2 (6 bases). V lost 3 bases, J lost 7 bases, and 13 bases lay in between. The CDR3 sequence is 12 residues long. Germline CDR1 is DFQATT and CDR2 is SNEGSKA (reference sequence). DNA for the CDR3: TGCAGTGCTAGTAGGGGCGGGGATGAGCAGTACTTC. Translating gives CSASRGGDEQYF.

The V call is TRBV30, the J call TRBJ2-1; TRBD2 is a possible D gene (6 bases). Trimming cost V 3 bases and J 5 bases, with 11 bases left between them. Germline V lookup: CDR1 GTSNPN, CDR2 SVGIG (reference sequence). The length of the CDR3 is 13 residues. The DNA for the CDR3 is TGTGCCTGGAGCGTCGGGAGTAACAATGAGCAGTTCTTC. Its protein is CAWSVGSNNEQFF.

This chain uses TRBV12-3 or TRBV12-4 with TRBJ1-5; 8 bases agree with TRBD1. J gave up 4 bases and V 5 bases, and 1 base lay outside the gene matches. This CDR3 region has 13 residues. The CDR3 reads CASSQGANQPQHF. CDR3 in DNA: TGTGCCAGCAGTCAGGGGGCTAATCAGCCCCAGCATTTT.

This sequence joins TRBV27 and TRBJ2-7; the match to TRBD1 covers 10 bases. V was clipped by 2 bases and J by 2 bases; unmatched bases: 6. The CDR3 has 16 residues. Germline V CDR1 and CDR2: MNHEY, SMNVEV (reference sequence). CDR3 in amino acids: CASSLDGQGGTYEQYF. The CDR3 DNA follows: TGTGCCAGCAGTTTAGACGGACAGGGGGGGACCTACGAGCAGTACTTC.

J is TRBJ2-5 and V is TRBV2; 9 bases fit TRBD2. There are 14 residues in the CDR3. Looked up from germline, CDR1 is SNHLY and CDR2 is FYNNEI. After removal of 6 bases from V and 5 bases from J, the junction contained 7 bases not matched to a gene. The CDR3: CASRDSGSGETQYF. The CDR3, as DNA: TGTGCCAGCAGGGATAGCGGGAGTGGCGAGACCCAGTACTTC.

This chain connects TRBV29-1 to TRBJ2-7; the match to TRBD2 covers 8 bases. Germline lookup yields CDR1 SQVTM and CDR2 ANQGSEA. Trimming removed 6 bases from V and 6 bases from J; junction bases left unmatched: 13. The CDR3 spans 14 residues. The CDR3 sequence is CSVVLAGPKAEQYF. CDR3 bases: TGCAGCGTGGTTCTAGCGGGTCCAAAGGCCGAGCAGTACTTC.

The chain carries TRBV3-1 (or the pseudogene TRBV3-2) and TRBJ2-5; 10 bases agree with TRBD2. Looked up from germline, CDR1 is LGHDT and CDR2 is YNNKEL (reference sequence). The CDR3 covers 16 residues. J lost 5 bases, V lost 4 bases, and 10 bases had no gene match. The CDR3: CASSRRLAGPPETQYF. The CDR3 region has the DNA TGTGCCAGCAGCCGCCGACTAGCGGGCCCCCCGGAGACCCAGTACTTC.

V is TRBV6-6 and J is TRBJ2-5; 12 nucleotides agree with TRBD1. CDR1 is MNHNY and CDR2 is SVGAGI in the germline V gene (reference sequence). After removal of 6 bases from V and 5 bases from J, the junction contained 19 bases not matched to a gene. The CDR3 has 19 amino acids. The CDR3 nucleotides read TGTGCCAGCAGGCGATCGGAGTCCGGGACAGGGGGCGCGGGGGAGACCCAGTACTTC. This codes for CASRRSESGTGGAGETQYF.

Only one count was recorded for this clone. V is TRBV19 and J is TRBJ1-5; 7 bases align to TRBD1. V lost 4 bases, J lost 0 bases, and 15 bases stayed unmatched. Germline assignment: CDR1 LNHDA and CDR2 SQIVND (reference sequence). This CDR3 spans 19 amino acids. DNA for the CDR3: TGTGCCAGTAGTAGACTCCCGGCAGGGGGGAAGGGTAGCAATCAGCCCCAGCATTTT. It translates to CASSRLPAGGKGSNQPQHF.

J is TRBJ2-7 and V is TRBV6-2 or TRBV6-3; perhaps TRBD1 as D (5 bases). Trimming removed 5 bases at V and 2 bases at J, with 13 bases between. This CDR3 spans 14 amino acids. The germline V gene encodes CDR1 MNHEY and CDR2 SVGEGT. CDR3 loop: CASSAAVGAYEQYF. CDR3 bases: TGTGCCAGCAGTGCCGCTGTAGGGGCCTACGAGCAGTACTTC.

This rearrangement joins TRBV2 to TRBJ1-1, with D possibly being TRBD1 (6 bases). This CDR3 has 13 amino acids. Germline V gene sequence: CDR1 SNHLY, CDR2 FYNNEI. The ends were cut back, 5 bases at V and 1 base at J, with 8 bases in the middle. This CDR3 is CASSYRENTEAFF. CDR3 coding DNA: TGTGCCAGCAGTTACAGGGAGAACACTGAAGCTTTCTTT. The whole variable domain, filled in from reference TRBV2 and TRBJ1-1, reads EPEVTQTPSHQVTQMGQEVILRCVPISNHLYFYWYRQILGQKVEFLVSFYNNEISEKSEIFDDQFSVERPDGSNFTLKIRSTKLEDSAMYFCASSYRENTEAFFGQGTRLTVV.

CDR3 DNA sequence: TGTGCCAGCAGTTTTGAGATTAGCGGGAGTTTATCGCTCGGTGAGCAGTTCTTC. Its protein is CASSFEISGSLSLGEQFF. The chain uses TRBV27 and TRBJ2-1; 9 nucleotides align to TRBD2. Losses at the gene ends were 3 bases for V and 9 bases for J; bases not matched to a gene: 18. The length of the CDR3 is 18 residues. CDR1 and CDR2 (germline): MNHEY, SMNVEV (reference sequence).

The chain recombines TRBV7-6 with TRBJ2-7; 9 bases fit TRBD2. The V and J ends lost 5 bases and 4 bases, in that order; junction bases with no gene match: 6. This CDR3 spans 14 amino acids. The germline gives CDR1 SGHVS, CDR2 FNYEAQ. The CDR3 loop reads CASSRGTSRYEQYF. DNA for the CDR3: TGTGCCAGCAGCCGTGGGACTAGCCGTTACGAGCAGTACTTC.

This chain uses TRBV18 with TRBJ2-3, with 7 bases fitting TRBD1. Germline loops: CDR1 KGHSH, CDR2 LQKENI. With 3 bases clipped from V and 0 bases from J, the junction kept 3 bases outside the gene matches. This CDR3 has 15 amino acids. CDR3 bases: TGTGCCAGCTCACCTAACAGGGGTAGCACAGATACGCAGTATTTT. Protein sequence: CASSPNRGSTDTQYF.

V gene TRBV19 combines with J gene TRBJ2-5; 7 positions match TRBD1. The CDR3 spans 16 residues. The V gene end was trimmed by 1 base and the J gene end by 5 bases; junction bases not matched to a gene: 10. Germline CDR1 is LNHDA and CDR2 is SQIVND (reference sequence). This CDR3 is CASSIAHRGPGETQYF. The CDR3 DNA sequence: TGTGCCAGTAGTATAGCGCACAGGGGACCGGGGGAGACCCAGTACTTC.

CDR3 residues: CASSLGQGARTEAFF. The CDR3 DNA follows: TGTGCCAGCAGTTTAGGTCAAGGGGCTCGGACTGAAGCTTTCTTT. V and J are TRBV28 and TRBJ1-1; the D gene is possibly TRBD1 (5 bases). The ends were cut back, 2 bases at V and 5 bases at J, with 15 bases in the middle. There are 15 residues in the CDR3. CDR1 and CDR2 from the germline V gene are MDHEN and SYDVKM.

This sequence joins TRBV2 and TRBJ2-1; 7 positions agree with TRBD2. Germline CDR1 and CDR2: SNHLY and FYNNEI. The CDR3 is 15 residues long. J was trimmed by 0 bases and V by 4 bases; bases with no gene match: 3. The DNA of the CDR3 is TGTGCCAGCAGTGTGCGCGGGAGCTCCTACAATGAGCAGTTCTTC. Protein sequence: CASSVRGSSYNEQFF.

The rearrangement uses TRBV5-1 and TRBJ1-1, with D uncertain. CDR1 is SGHRS, CDR2 YFSETQ, per germline. CDR3 length: 14 residues. Trimming cost V 0 bases and J 5 bases, with 11 bases left between them. The DNA of the CDR3 is TGCGCCAGCAGCTTGGAGGCCGCCGGGACTGAAGCTTTCTTT. It specifies CASSLEAAGTEAFF.

The rearrangement links TRBV2 to TRBJ1-4, with 9 bases aligning to TRBD1. Germline trimming cut 8 bases from V and 3 bases from J; bases unmatched to any gene: 16. CDR1 SNHLY and CDR2 FYNNEI come from the germline V gene. The CDR3 is 18 amino acids. The chain's CDR3 is CASSRPDRGGMANEKLFF. CDR3 bases: TGTGCCAGCTCGCGACCGGACAGGGGAGGGATGGCTAATGAAAAACTGTTTTTT.

The V call is TRBV5-6, the J call TRBJ1-3; D perhaps matches TRBD1 (6 bases). Germline V CDR1 and CDR2: SGHDT, YYEEEE. The CDR3 extends over 17 amino acids. The V and J ends lost 4 bases and 1 base respectively, with 18 bases between them. The CDR3 spells CASSPGLVRGSGNTIYF. The CDR3 coding sequence is TGTGCCAGCAGCCCCGGCCTTGTCAGGGGTTCTGGAAACACCATATATTTT. The full variable domain, completed using reference TRBV5-6 and TRBJ1-3, is DAGVTQSPTHLIKTRGQQVTLRCSPKSGHDTVSWYQQALGQGPQFIFQYYEEEERQRGNFPDRFSGHQFPNYSSELNVNALLLGDSALYLCASSPGLVRGSGNTIYFGEGSWLTVV.

The rearrangement joins TRBV28 to TRBJ2-2; a weak D match, TRBD2 (5 bases). V was pared by 3 bases and J by 3 bases, with 11 bases between. Germline assignment: CDR1 MDHEN and CDR2 SYDVKM. The CDR3 has 15 amino acids. Here the CDR3 reads CASSLGSGYTGELFF. The CDR3 coding sequence is TGTGCCAGCAGTTTGGGGAGTGGGTACACCGGGGAGCTGTTTTTT.

CDR3 nucleotide sequence: TGTGCCAGCAGCGTAGGGGCCAAATACTCTGGAAACACCATATATTTT. This gives the protein CASSVGAKYSGNTIYF. V usage is TRBV9 and J usage is TRBJ1-3; no reliable D call. Per the germline V gene, CDR1 is SGDLS and CDR2 is YYNGEE. V shed 0 bases and J shed 0 bases, with 10 bases lying between them. The CDR3 consists of 16 residues. Combining the CDR3 with reference TRBV9 and TRBJ1-3 gives the whole variable domain DSGVTQTPKHLITATGQRVTLRCSPRSGDLSVYWYQQSLDQGLQFLIQYYNGEERAKGNILERFSAQQFPDLHSELNLSSLELGDSALYFCASSVGAKYSGNTIYFGEGSWLTVV.

V and J are TRBV28 and TRBJ2-7, with D possibly being TRBD2 (6 bases). Germline V gives CDR1 MDHEN, CDR2 SYDVKM. The germline V and J ends were trimmed by 3 bases and 3 bases, with 15 bases remaining between them. This CDR3 region has 15 residues. CDR3 residues: CASSFRKGGRYEQYF. CDR3 nucleotides: TGTGCCAGCAGTTTTCGGAAGGGAGGCCGCTACGAGCAGTACTTC.

V and J are TRBV6-1 and TRBJ1-1; 7 bases are a match to TRBD1. V gave up 3 bases and J gave up 0 bases; unmatched junction bases: 10. Germline lookup yields CDR1 MNHNS and CDR2 SASEGT. CDR3 length equals 17 residues. Here the CDR3 reads CASSEHLGQSMNTEAFF. The CDR3 DNA is TGTGCCAGCAGTGAGCATTTGGGACAGAGCATGAACACTGAAGCTTTCTTT.

There are a few counts of this clone. This rearrangement joins TRBV20-1 to TRBJ1-1, with 7 positions matching TRBD1. This CDR3 contains 11 residues. Germline CDR1 is DFQATT and CDR2 is SNEGSKA (reference sequence). The CDR3 sequence is CSPAQGGEAFF. The CDR3 bases are TGCAGCCCTGCTCAGGGGGGTGAAGCTTTCTTT.